Below, 28 T cell receptor beta chains from the same sample are listed, as sequenced in a study of control samples from healthy donors and cancer patients. Sequencing was performed with immunoSEQ multiplex PCR; in TCRdb, only in-frame clones are kept and a portion is missing. The sample records about 130,000 clones, approximately 94% being singletons. Specimen: blood. These receptors came from a man aged 25-45 years in good health.

CDR3 DNA sequence: TGCGCCACCAGACTAGCGCTCCAAGAGACCCAGTACTTC. It is translated as CATRLALQETQYF. The chain combines TRBV5-1 with TRBJ2-5, with 8 bases aligning to TRBD2. CDR1 SGHRS and CDR2 YFSETQ come from the germline V gene. With V trimmed by 9 bases and J by 1 base, 5 bases remained unmatched. The CDR3 extends over 13 amino acids. Complete variable domain (other parts from reference TRBV5-1 and TRBJ2-5): KAGVTQTPRYLIKTRGQQVTLSCSPISGHRSVSWYQQTPGQGLQFLFEYFSETQRNKGNFPGRFSGRQFSNSRSEMNVSTLELGDSALYLCATRLALQETQYFGPGTRLLVL.

A single count supports this clone. The rearrangement joins TRBV7-2 to TRBJ1-3; 10 bases agree with TRBD1. CDR1 SGHTA and CDR2 FQGNSA come from the germline V gene. The CDR3 loop spans 16 amino acids. The V gene end was trimmed by 4 bases and the J gene end by 7 bases; junction bases not matched to a gene: 10. In DNA form, the CDR3 reads TGTGCCAGCAGCTCCCAAACGGGACAGGGGAGGAACACCATATATTTT. This gives the protein CASSSQTGQGRNTIYF.

The chain recombines TRBV27 with TRBJ1-2; D is possibly TRBD1 (5 bases). The CDR3 has 13 residues. Germline CDR1 MNHEY, CDR2 SMNVEV (reference sequence). V lost 6 bases and J lost 2, with 10 bases in between. CDR3 nucleotides: TGTGCCAGCAGACAGGACACCAACTATGGCTACACCTTC. It is translated as CASRQDTNYGYTF.

In regard to this clone: Other nucleotide sequences in the sample specify the same CDR3. This sequence joins TRBV7-2 and TRBJ1-1; D uncertain. Germline assignment: CDR1 SGHTA and CDR2 FQGNSA. V was clipped by 2 bases and J by 0 bases, with 4 bases between them. The CDR3 spans 13 residues. The CDR3 coding sequence is TGTGCCAGCAGCTTACAGGTGAACACTGAAGCTTTCTTT. Translated: CASSLQVNTEAFF.

The V gene is TRBV7-9, the J gene TRBJ1-3, with D unresolved. CDR3 length: 15 residues. Germline CDR1 reads SEHNR; CDR2 reads FQNEAQ (reference sequence). V was trimmed by 3 bases and J by 0 bases, leaving 9 bases between them. Here the CDR3 reads CASSFSESSGNTIYF. The CDR3, as DNA: TGTGCCAGCAGCTTCTCGGAGAGCTCTGGAAACACCATATATTTT.

This chain connects TRBV5-1 to TRBJ2-7; D is possibly TRBD1 (5 bases). CDR1 and CDR2 from the germline V gene are SGHRS and YFSETQ. Trimming shortened V by 2 bases and J by 2 bases, and 23 bases separated the two germline ends. CDR3 size: 18 residues. The CDR3: CASSLQPPAGSDTYEQYF. CDR3 sequence (DNA): TGCGCCAGCAGCTTACAGCCCCCAGCAGGGTCTGACACCTACGAGCAGTACTTC. Filled out from reference TRBV5-1 and TRBJ2-7, the complete variable domain reads KAGVTQTPRYLIKTRGQQVTLSCSPISGHRSVSWYQQTPGQGLQFLFEYFSETQRNKGNFPGRFSGRQFSNSRSEMNVSTLELGDSALYLCASSLQPPAGSDTYEQYFGPGTRLTVT.

The rearrangement joins TRBV5-1 to TRBJ2-7, with 7 bases fitting TRBD1. The trim removed 0 bases at V and 6 bases at J, leaving 6 bases unmatched. The germline CDR1 and CDR2 sequences are SGHRS and YFSETQ. The CDR3 runs 14 residues. This chain's CDR3 is CASSLVEGAGEQYF. In DNA form, the CDR3 reads TGCGCCAGCAGCTTGGTTGAGGGGGCGGGCGAGCAGTACTTC.

The chain couples TRBV7-7 to TRBJ2-2, with 9 bases lining up with TRBD1. This CDR3 has 16 amino acids. Germline CDR1 reads SSHAT; CDR2 reads FNYEAQ (reference sequence). CDR3 sequence (DNA): TGTGCTAGCGGCGCGAGGACAGGGGTTAACACCGGGGAGCTGTTTTTT. This codes for CASGARTGVNTGELFF.

The rearrangement uses TRBV19 and TRBJ2-3, with D unclear. Trimming removed 3 bases from V and 0 bases from J, with 7 bases in between. This CDR3 comprises 14 residues. CDR1 LNHDA and CDR2 SQIVND come from the germline V gene (reference sequence). The CDR3 region has the DNA TGTGCCAGTAGTATGGCTTCTAGCACAGATACGCAGTATTTT. Amino acids: CASSMASSTDTQYF.

V and J are TRBV2 and TRBJ2-4, with 10 positions matching TRBD2. Germline V lookup: CDR1 SNHLY, CDR2 FYNNEI. V shed 5 bases, J shed 7 bases, and the junction held 2 bases outside the gene matches. The CDR3 runs 13 residues. CDR3 in DNA: TGTGCCAGCAGTACGACTAGCGGGAACATTCAGTACTTC. Its protein is CASSTTSGNIQYF.

V usage is TRBV7-2 and J usage is TRBJ2-7; TRBD2 matches 7 bases. Germline CDR1 SGHTA, CDR2 FQGNSA. The ends lost 1 base at V and 3 bases at J; junction bases unmatched: 6. CDR3 length: 15 amino acids. This CDR3 is CASSLVARGDYEQYF. The CDR3 coding sequence is TGTGCCAGCAGCTTAGTCGCTCGGGGGGACTACGAGCAGTACTTC.

This chain uses TRBV7-2 with TRBJ2-3; weak D call: TRBD1 (5 bases). There are 13 residues in the CDR3. Germline CDR1 is SGHTA and CDR2 is FQGNSA. Trimming took 4 bases from V and 3 from J, leaving 8 bases between them. Written as DNA, the CDR3 is TGTGCCAGCAGCTATGACAGAACAGATACGCAGTATTTT. It codes for CASSYDRTDTQYF. Combining the CDR3 with reference TRBV7-2 and TRBJ2-3 gives the whole variable domain GAGVSQSPSNKVTEKGKDVELRCDPISGHTALYWYRQSLGQGLEFLIYFQGNSAPDKSGLPSDRFSAERTGGSVSTLTIQRTQQEDSAVYLCASSYDRTDTQYFGPGTRLTVL.

This rearrangement joins TRBV10-1 to TRBJ1-6; D is perhaps TRBD1 (6 bases). V shed 4 bases and J shed 10 bases, with 17 bases lying between them. The CDR3 loop spans 15 amino acids. Germline values: CDR1 WNHNN, CDR2 SYGVQD (reference sequence). This CDR3 reads CASSVDAGADSPLHF. Written as DNA, the CDR3 is TGCGCCAGCAGTGTTGATGCAGGGGCAGACTCACCCCTCCACTTT.

J is TRBJ1-3 and V is TRBV11-2; 7 nucleotides agree with TRBD1. The CDR3 has 16 amino acids. V was clipped by 1 base and J by 2 bases; unmatched bases: 5. The germline V gene encodes CDR1 SGHAT and CDR2 FQNNGV. In nucleotides, the CDR3 is TGTGCCAGCAGCTTAGGGTCAGGGGGAACTGGAAACACCATATATTTT. Translating gives CASSLGSGGTGNTIYF. Drawing the rest from reference TRBV11-2 and TRBJ1-3, the complete variable domain is EAGVAQSPRYKIIEKRQSVAFWCNPISGHATLYWYQQILGQGPKLLIQFQNNGVVDDSQLPKDRFSAERLKGVDSTLKIQPAKLEDSAVYLCASSLGSGGTGNTIYFGEGSWLTVV.

The chain combines TRBV20-1 with TRBJ2-5, with 9 bases matching TRBD2. Germline CDR1 DFQATT, CDR2 SNEGSKA (reference sequence). Germline trimming cut 3 bases from V and 5 bases from J; bases unmatched to any gene: 7. CDR3 length equals 14 residues. CDR3 amino acids: CSASSGTSLETQYF. The CDR3 DNA follows: TGCAGTGCTAGTTCCGGGACTAGCCTGGAGACCCAGTACTTC.

The chain joins TRBV20-1 to TRBJ1-1; D gene unclear. The germline V gene encodes CDR1 DFQATT and CDR2 SNEGSKA (reference sequence). Trimming cost V 5 bases and J 4 bases, with 5 bases left between them. The CDR3 length is 10 residues. CDR3 sequence (DNA): TGCAGTGCTTACGGCACTGAAGCTTTCTTT. Its protein product is CSAYGTEAFF.

The chain carries TRBV28 and TRBJ1-1; D call uncertain. The V gene lost 2 bases and the J gene lost 3 bases, with 4 bases spanning the gap. Germline CDR1 is MDHEN and CDR2 is SYDVKM. The CDR3 spans 12 residues. The CDR3 DNA follows: TGTGCCAGCAGTTTAATCTACACTGAAGCTTTCTTT. It specifies CASSLIYTEAFF.

As concerns this clone: Its ends do not fully match the called genes, so a read error is possible. The J gene is TRBJ2-2, the V gene TRBV7-7; tentative D call: TRBD1 (6 bases). The CDR3 has 13 residues. The V gene's germline CDR1 is SSHAT and CDR2 FNYEAQ (reference sequence). Here the CDR3 reads CASSFRGTGELFF. The CDR3 coding sequence is TGTGCTAGCAGCTTCAGGGGAACCGGGGAGCTGTTTTTT.

With respect to this clone: The sample holds other DNA sequences that translate to the same CDR3. The V call is TRBV21-1, the J call TRBJ2-5; the DNA was not compared with TRBD1, the D call given in the table. TRBV21-1 counts as a pseudogene. The CDR3 is 16 amino acids. The CDR3 sequence is CASSKLTGGGGQTQYF. In nucleotides, the CDR3 is TGTGCCAGCAGCAAATTAACAGGGGGAGGTGGGCAGACCCAGTACTTC.

The rearrangement joins TRBV14 to TRBJ2-2; 8 bases are shared with TRBD1. This CDR3 contains 15 residues. V was pared by 2 bases and J by 8 bases, with 7 bases of the junction left unmatched. Germline V gene lookup returns CDR1 SGHDN and CDR2 FVKESK. The CDR3 is CASSQRQGISGELFF. For the CDR3, the DNA is TGTGCCAGCAGCCAAAGACAGGGGATCTCAGGGGAGCTGTTTTTT.

This clone was observed once. V and J are TRBV6-2 or TRBV6-3 and TRBJ1-5; D is unresolved. The CDR3 consists of 15 residues. Between the trimmed V and J ends, which lost 0 bases and 0 bases, there was a span of 6 bases. The V gene's germline CDR1 is MNHEY and CDR2 SVGEGT. The CDR3 sequence is CASSYSSRSNQPQHF. DNA of the CDR3: TGTGCCAGCAGTTACTCCTCCCGTAGCAATCAGCCCCAGCATTTT.

The chain has TRBV4-3 and TRBJ2-7; D is unclear. Germline V CDR1 and CDR2: LGHNA, YSLEER. The V and J ends lost 0 bases and 2 bases respectively, with 17 bases between them. The CDR3 has 17 residues. The CDR3 loop reads CASSQEPPGSLTYEQYF. Here the CDR3 DNA reads TGCGCCAGCAGCCAAGAGCCCCCCGGAAGCCTTACCTACGAGCAGTACTTC.

This clone was recorded only once. The chain couples TRBV7-9 to TRBJ2-3; D may be TRBD1 or TRBD2 (5 bases each). This CDR3 has 14 amino acids. CDR1 is SEHNR, CDR2 FQNEAQ, per germline (reference sequence). The germline V and J ends were trimmed by 4 bases and 2 bases, with 10 bases remaining between them. The CDR3 loop is CASSSPGPTDTQYF. CDR3 in DNA: TGTGCCAGCAGCTCTCCGGGACCCACAGATACGCAGTATTTT. Using reference TRBV7-9 and TRBJ2-3 for the parts outside the CDR3, the full variable domain is DTGVSQNPRHKITKRGQNVTFRCDPISEHNRLYWYRQTLGQGPEFLTYFQNEAQLEKSRLLSDRFSAERPKGSFSTLEIQRTEQGDSAMYLCASSSPGPTDTQYFGPGTRLTVL.

This chain links TRBV19 with TRBJ2-2; 8 bases fit TRBD1. The ends lost 7 bases at V and 1 base at J; junction bases unmatched: 8. CDR1 and CDR2 (germline): LNHDA, SQIVND (reference sequence). The CDR3 extends over 16 amino acids. The CDR3 DNA sequence: TGTGCCAGTATATTCTCCAGGGGGCGGAACACCGGGGAGCTGTTTTTT. Translated, it gives CASIFSRGRNTGELFF.

The chain is built from TRBV28 and TRBJ2-3; no clear D gene. The germline gives CDR1 MDHEN, CDR2 SYDVKM. V was cut by 4 bases and J by 0 bases, with 11 bases left in between. The CDR3 is 15 residues long. The DNA for the CDR3 is TGTGCCAGCAGTTCGCTGAAGACTAGCACAGATACGCAGTATTTT. It codes for CASSSLKTSTDTQYF. Combining the CDR3 with reference TRBV28 and TRBJ2-3 gives the whole variable domain DVKVTQSSRYLVKRTGEKVFLECVQDMDHENMFWYRQDPGLGLRLIYFSYDVKMKEKGDIPEGYSVSREKKERFSLILESASTNQTSMYLCASSSLKTSTDTQYFGPGTRLTVL.

Only one count was recorded for this clone. This rearrangement joins TRBV13 to TRBJ2-2, with D possibly TRBD2 on 7 matching bases. CDR1 and CDR2 (germline): PRHDT, FYEKMQ (reference sequence). CDR3 size: 16 residues. Trimming stripped 0 bases from V and 4 bases from J, with 12 bases between. The CDR3, as DNA: TGTGCCAGCAGCTTAGGAGGGGGAGGGAGCACCGGGGAGCTGTTTTTT. It yields the protein CASSLGGGGSTGELFF.

The V gene is TRBV19, the J gene TRBJ2-1; perhaps TRBD1 as D (6 bases). The V end was cut by 7 bases, the J end by 4 bases, with 11 bases between. The CDR3 consists of 13 residues. Germline-derived CDR1 and CDR2 are LNHDA and SQIVND (reference sequence). CDR3 nucleotide sequence: TGTGCCAGTACCAGGGGCCCTTACAATGAGCAGTTCTTC. It translates to CASTRGPYNEQFF.

This chain joins TRBV6-2 or TRBV6-3 and TRBJ2-5; D gene ambiguous. The length of the CDR3 is 14 residues. Trimming stripped 2 bases from V and 0 bases from J, with 7 bases between. In germline, CDR1 is MNHEY, CDR2 SVGEGT. CDR3 sequence reads: CASSYLSYQETQYF. The CDR3, as DNA: TGTGCCAGCAGTTACCTCAGTTACCAAGAGACCCAGTACTTC.